Shown below are 19 T cell receptor beta chains from a single sample sequenced in a study of CD8 T cells in Susac syndrome. An amount of RNA that ranged from roughly 0.45 to 1 ug was reverse transcribed with random hexamers. Using its own MiXCR run on the immunoSEQ multiplex PCR reads, TCRdb lists one record per CDR3 protein. This sample has 90,000 to 150,000 distinct CDR3 sequences; around 90% occur once, and the top ten carry 0.14%. Sample: CD4+ T cells from PBMCs. These receptors were collected from a human donor in good health.

This chain joins TRBV4-1 and TRBJ1-5; D is unresolved. The germline gives CDR1 MGHRA, CDR2 YSYEKL. This CDR3 spans 15 amino acids. The germline V and J ends were trimmed by 0 bases and 0 bases, with 6 bases remaining between them. The CDR3 region has the DNA TGCGCCAGCAGCCAAGAGTACAGTAGCAATCAGCCCCAGCATTTT. Translated: CASSQEYSSNQPQHF.

This clonotype was detected only once. This chain uses TRBV20-1 with TRBJ2-5; TRBD1 agrees at 8 bases. Germline-derived CDR1 and CDR2 are DFQATT and SNEGSKA (reference sequence). V was clipped by 7 bases and J by 5 bases; unmatched bases: 9. The CDR3 has 13 residues. The CDR3 DNA reads as TGCAGTGTCCCGGGACAGGCACTGGAGACCCAGTACTTC. Its protein product is CSVPGQALETQYF.

This clonotype was counted once. The chain employs TRBV5-1 and TRBJ2-7; TRBD2 aligns across 10 bases. The trim removed 3 bases at V and 4 bases at J, leaving 10 bases unmatched. CDR3 size: 16 residues. Germline lookup yields CDR1 SGHRS and CDR2 YFSETQ. The CDR3 loop reads CASSSTSGGAIYEQYF. The CDR3 coding sequence is TGCGCCAGCAGCTCGACCAGCGGGGGGGCCATTTACGAGCAGTACTTC.

The J gene is TRBJ2-5, the V gene TRBV5-4, with TRBD2 matching 7 bases. Germline values: CDR1 SGHNT, CDR2 YYREEE (reference sequence). With V trimmed by 2 bases and J by 3 bases, 13 bases remained unmatched. The CDR3 sequence is 17 residues long. The CDR3 coding sequence is TGTGCCAGCAGCTTCGGTCTAGCGGTAACAATAAAAGAGACCCAGTACTTC. Residues: CASSFGLAVTIKETQYF. Full variable domain (missing parts from reference TRBV5-4 and TRBJ2-5): ETGVTQSPTHLIKTRGQQVTLRCSSQSGHNTVSWYQQALGQGPQFIFQYYREEENGRGNFPPRFSGLQFPNYSSELNVNALELDDSALYLCASSFGLAVTIKETQYFGPGTRLLVL.

This chain links TRBV5-1 with TRBJ1-2; D is possibly TRBD1 (5 bases). Per the germline V gene, CDR1 is SGHRS and CDR2 is YFSETQ. V was trimmed by 4 bases and J by 6 bases, leaving 7 bases between them. The CDR3 runs to 11 residues. The CDR3 region is CASSPGDGYTF. The CDR3 coding sequence is TGCGCCAGCAGCCCGGGGGATGGCTACACCTTC.

V gene TRBV3-1 combines with J gene TRBJ1-1, with D perhaps matching TRBD1 (5 bases). Trimming took 0 bases from V and 4 from J, leaving 9 bases between them. CDR1 is LGHDT and CDR2 is YNNKEL in the germline V gene (reference sequence). The CDR3 is 14 amino acids. DNA for the CDR3: TGTGCCAGCAGCCAAGACGGGGGGTCCACTGAAGCTTTCTTT. As protein: CASSQDGGSTEAFF. The variable domain in full, completed from reference TRBV3-1 and TRBJ1-1, reads DTAVSQTPKYLVTQMGNDKSIKCEQNLGHDTMYWYKQDSKKFLKIMFSYNNKELIINETVPNRFSPKSPDKAHLNLHINSLELGDSAVYFCASSQDGGSTEAFFGQGTRLTVV.

This clonotype was seen only once. The chain has TRBV20-1 and TRBJ1-1, with a possible D match to TRBD1 (5 bases). Germline CDR1 DFQATT, CDR2 SNEGSKA (reference sequence). CDR3 size: 13 residues. Trimming removed 6 bases from V and 1 base from J, with 12 bases in between. DNA of the CDR3: TGCAGTGCCCATGGCGGGGGGAACACTGAAGCTTTCTTT. Protein sequence: CSAHGGGNTEAFF.

The chain is built from TRBV7-2 and TRBJ2-7; D perhaps matches TRBD2 (6 bases). Germline V CDR1 and CDR2: SGHTA, FQGNSA. This CDR3 comprises 14 residues. V was trimmed by 1 base and J by 6 bases, leaving 13 bases between them. CDR3 protein: CASSLEGTALEQYF. In nucleotides, the CDR3 is TGTGCCAGCAGCTTAGAAGGGACTGCGCTCGAGCAGTACTTC.

The genes are TRBV5-1 and TRBJ2-7, with D perhaps TRBD2 (5 bases). Trimming stripped 2 bases from V and 2 bases from J, with 11 bases between. This CDR3 spans 14 amino acids. Germline assignment: CDR1 SGHRS and CDR2 YFSETQ. CDR3 bases: TGCGCCAGCAGCTTTTCTGACGGGGCCTACGAGCAGTACTTC. Its protein is CASSFSDGAYEQYF.

This chain links TRBV7-3 with TRBJ2-1, with TRBD2 as a possible D gene (6 bases). Germline CDR1 reads SGHTA; CDR2 reads FQGTGA. CDR3 length: 13 residues. V was trimmed by 5 bases and J by 9 bases, leaving 14 bases between them. The CDR3 region is CASSTRTMGEQFF. As DNA, the CDR3 is TGTGCCAGCAGCACCCGGACTATGGGTGAGCAGTTCTTC.

The V gene is TRBV20-1, the J gene TRBJ2-3; no firm D call. This CDR3 comprises 14 residues. Germline CDR1 is DFQATT and CDR2 is SNEGSKA (reference sequence). The CDR3 DNA reads as TGCAGCGTGGTCGGCTATTCAGGCACAGATACGCAGTATTTT. Amino acids: CSVVGYSGTDTQYF.

The V and J genes are TRBV7-2 and TRBJ1-1; tentative D call: TRBD1 (5 bases). V was clipped by 5 bases and J by 3 bases, with 16 bases between them. Germline V lookup: CDR1 SGHTA, CDR2 FQGNSA. This CDR3 has 15 amino acids. The CDR3 DNA is TGTGCCAGCAGCCCTAACAGGAGGGCGGACACTGAAGCTTTCTTT. It yields the protein CASSPNRRADTEAFF.

Here the CDR3 DNA reads TGTGCCAGCAGCTTGGGACCGAACACCGGGGAGCTGTTTTTT. It encodes CASSLGPNTGELFF. The genes are TRBV5-5 and TRBJ2-2; D ambiguous. Per germline, CDR1 SGHKS and CDR2 YYEKEE (reference sequence). V lost 0 bases, J lost 0 bases, and 3 bases lay in between. There are 14 residues in the CDR3. Drawing the rest from reference TRBV5-5 and TRBJ2-2, the complete variable domain is DAGVTQSPTHLIKTRGQQVTLRCSPISGHKSVSWYQQVLGQGPQFIFQYYEKEERGRGNFPDRFSARQFPNYSSELNVNALLLGDSALYLCASSLGPNTGELFFGEGSRLTVL.

The chain employs TRBV5-4 and TRBJ1-3; weak D call: TRBD1 (5 bases). V gave up 2 bases and J gave up 4 bases, with 13 bases separating them. Per the germline V gene, CDR1 is SGHNT and CDR2 is YYREEE (reference sequence). The CDR3 consists of 15 residues. The CDR3 sequence is CASSFMSGSGNTIYF. The CDR3 DNA sequence: TGTGCCAGCAGCTTTATGTCAGGGTCCGGAAACACCATATATTTT. Full variable domain (remainder filled in from reference TRBV5-4 and TRBJ1-3): ETGVTQSPTHLIKTRGQQVTLRCSSQSGHNTVSWYQQALGQGPQFIFQYYREEENGRGNFPPRFSGLQFPNYSSELNVNALELDDSALYLCASSFMSGSGNTIYFGEGSWLTVV.

V gene TRBV5-4 combines with J gene TRBJ2-3; TRBD1 is a possible D gene (6 bases). V lost 4 bases, J lost 4 bases, and 16 bases lay in between. The length of the CDR3 is 15 residues. Per the germline V gene, CDR1 is SGHNT and CDR2 is YYREEE (reference sequence). CDR3 bases: TGTGCCAGCAGCCCAAGGGCAGGGGAATCAGATACGCAGTATTTT. This sequence encodes CASSPRAGESDTQYF.

The genes are TRBV12-3 or TRBV12-4 and TRBJ2-2; 8 bases align to TRBD1. With V trimmed by 2 bases and J by 3 bases, 8 bases remained unmatched. This CDR3 has 17 residues. The CDR3 spells CASSLYLAGGDTGELFF. In DNA form, the CDR3 reads TGTGCCAGCAGTTTATATTTGGCAGGGGGCGACACCGGGGAGCTGTTTTTT.

The CDR3 here is CSARDPGQGIDTQYF. The CDR3 region has the DNA TGCAGTGCTAGAGACCCGGGACAGGGGATAGATACGCAGTATTTT. The V call is TRBV20-1, the J call TRBJ2-3; 10 nucleotides match TRBD1. The trim removed 0 bases at V and 5 bases at J, leaving 5 bases unmatched. CDR1 and CDR2 (germline): DFQATT, SNEGSKA (reference sequence). This CDR3 spans 15 amino acids.

The chain couples TRBV6-1 to TRBJ1-1; D is unclear. The germline gives CDR1 MNHNS, CDR2 SASEGT. The CDR3 spans 10 residues. Trimming removed 8 bases from V and 8 bases from J, with 9 bases in between. CDR3 residues: CASRGVEAFF. CDR3 DNA sequence: TGTGCCAGCCGTGGCGTGGAAGCTTTCTTT.

The chain joins TRBV7-9 to TRBJ1-2; D gene unclear. Germline V gene sequence: CDR1 SEHNR, CDR2 FQNEAQ (reference sequence). Trimming took 1 base from V and 13 from J, leaving 13 bases between them. This CDR3 is 12 amino acids long. CDR3 amino acids: CASSLGTLASTF. As DNA, the CDR3 is TGTGCCAGCAGCTTAGGAACTTTAGCTAGCACCTTC.